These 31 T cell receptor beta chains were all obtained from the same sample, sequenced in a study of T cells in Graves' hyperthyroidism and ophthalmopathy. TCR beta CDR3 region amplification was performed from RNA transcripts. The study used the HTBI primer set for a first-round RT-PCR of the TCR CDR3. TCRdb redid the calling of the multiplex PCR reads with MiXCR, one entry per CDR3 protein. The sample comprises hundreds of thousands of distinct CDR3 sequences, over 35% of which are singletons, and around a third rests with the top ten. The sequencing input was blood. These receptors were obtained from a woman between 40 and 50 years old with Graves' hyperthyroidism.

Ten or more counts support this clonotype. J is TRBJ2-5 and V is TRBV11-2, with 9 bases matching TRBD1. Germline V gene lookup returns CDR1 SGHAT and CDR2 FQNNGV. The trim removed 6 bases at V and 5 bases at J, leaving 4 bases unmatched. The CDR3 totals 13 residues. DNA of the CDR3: TGTGCCAGCAGGAGGACAGGGGCGGAGACCCAGTACTTC. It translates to CASRRTGAETQYF.

CDR3 in amino acids: CASSVGGGVYEQYF. The CDR3 coding sequence is TGTGCCAGCAGCGTAGGCGGGGGTGTGTATGAGCAGTACTTC. V is TRBV7-9 and J is TRBJ2-7, with 7 bases lining up with TRBD2. V was pared by 5 bases and J by 7 bases, with 11 bases of the junction left unmatched. The CDR3 runs to 14 residues. Germline V gene sequence: CDR1 SEHNR, CDR2 FQNEAQ (reference sequence).

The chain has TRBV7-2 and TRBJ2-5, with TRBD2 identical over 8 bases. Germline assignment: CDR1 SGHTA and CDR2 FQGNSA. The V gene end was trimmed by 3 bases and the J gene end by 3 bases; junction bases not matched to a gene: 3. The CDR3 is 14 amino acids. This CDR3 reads CASSFNGGEETQYF. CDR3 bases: TGTGCCAGCAGCTTTAACGGGGGGGAAGAGACCCAGTACTTC.

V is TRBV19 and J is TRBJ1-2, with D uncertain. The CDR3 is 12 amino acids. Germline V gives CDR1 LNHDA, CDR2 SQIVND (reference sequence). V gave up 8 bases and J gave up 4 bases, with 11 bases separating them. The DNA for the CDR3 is TGTGCCAGTGCTCCCGACCTCTATGGCTACACCTTC. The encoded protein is CASAPDLYGYTF.

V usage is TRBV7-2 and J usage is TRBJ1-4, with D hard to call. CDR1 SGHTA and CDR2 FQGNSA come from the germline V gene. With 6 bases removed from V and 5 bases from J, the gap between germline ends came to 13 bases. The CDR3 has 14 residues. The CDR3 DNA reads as TGTGCCAGCAGTAATGGACCCGGCAATGAAAAACTGTTTTTT. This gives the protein CASSNGPGNEKLFF.

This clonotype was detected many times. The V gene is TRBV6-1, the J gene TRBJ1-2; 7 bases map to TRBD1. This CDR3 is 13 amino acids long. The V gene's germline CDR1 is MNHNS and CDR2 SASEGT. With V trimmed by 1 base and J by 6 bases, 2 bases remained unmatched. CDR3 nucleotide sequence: TGTGCCAGCAGTGAAGGGACAGGCGATGGCTACACCTTC. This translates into CASSEGTGDGYTF.

The CDR3 DNA sequence: TGCAGTGCTAGAGATACAGGGGGCTCGGAAGAGCAGTACTTC. It translates to CSARDTGGSEEQYF. The J gene is TRBJ2-7, the V gene TRBV20-1; 9 bases fit TRBD1. V gave up 0 bases and J gave up 7 bases; unmatched junction bases: 7. The CDR3 length is 14 residues. The germline gives CDR1 DFQATT, CDR2 SNEGSKA (reference sequence).

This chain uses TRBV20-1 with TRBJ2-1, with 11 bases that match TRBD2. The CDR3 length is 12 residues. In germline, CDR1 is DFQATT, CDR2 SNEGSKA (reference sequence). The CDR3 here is CTGASGRNEQFF. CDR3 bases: TGCACAGGGGCTAGCGGGAGGAATGAGCAGTTCTTC.

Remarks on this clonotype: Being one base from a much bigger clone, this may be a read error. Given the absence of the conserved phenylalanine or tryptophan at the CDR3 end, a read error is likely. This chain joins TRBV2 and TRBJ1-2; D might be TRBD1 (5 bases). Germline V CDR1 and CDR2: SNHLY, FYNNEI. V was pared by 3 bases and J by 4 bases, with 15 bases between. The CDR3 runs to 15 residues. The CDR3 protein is CASSEADRSIYGYTL. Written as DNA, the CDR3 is TGTGCCAGCAGTGAGGCAGACAGATCAATCTATGGCTACACCCTC.

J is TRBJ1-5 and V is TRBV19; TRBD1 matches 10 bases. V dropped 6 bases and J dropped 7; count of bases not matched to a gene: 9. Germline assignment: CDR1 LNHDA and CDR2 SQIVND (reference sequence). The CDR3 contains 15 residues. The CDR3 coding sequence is TGTGCCAGTAGCGCTTGGACAGGGGGAAACCAGCCCCAGCATTTT. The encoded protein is CASSAWTGGNQPQHF.

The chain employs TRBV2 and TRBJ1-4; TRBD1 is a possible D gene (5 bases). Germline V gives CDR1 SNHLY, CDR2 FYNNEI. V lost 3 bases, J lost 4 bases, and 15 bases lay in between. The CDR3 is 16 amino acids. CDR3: CASSEAGGLINEKLFF. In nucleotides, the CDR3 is TGTGCCAGCAGTGAGGCTGGGGGACTGATTAATGAAAAACTGTTTTTT.

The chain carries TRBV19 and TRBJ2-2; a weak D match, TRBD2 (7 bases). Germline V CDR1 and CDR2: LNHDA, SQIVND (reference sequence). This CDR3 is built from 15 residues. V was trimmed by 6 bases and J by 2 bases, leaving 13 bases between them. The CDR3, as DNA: TGTGCCAGTAGGGCTGGGGGGGCCAACACCGGGGAGCTGTTTTTT. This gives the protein CASRAGGANTGELFF.

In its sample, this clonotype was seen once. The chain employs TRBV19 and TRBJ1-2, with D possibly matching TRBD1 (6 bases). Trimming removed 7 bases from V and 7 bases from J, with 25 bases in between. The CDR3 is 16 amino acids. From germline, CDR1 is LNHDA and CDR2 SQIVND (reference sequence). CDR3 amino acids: CASTRQVPSGYGGYTF. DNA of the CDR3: TGTGCCAGTACGAGACAGGTGCCATCGGGCTACGGTGGCTACACCTTC.

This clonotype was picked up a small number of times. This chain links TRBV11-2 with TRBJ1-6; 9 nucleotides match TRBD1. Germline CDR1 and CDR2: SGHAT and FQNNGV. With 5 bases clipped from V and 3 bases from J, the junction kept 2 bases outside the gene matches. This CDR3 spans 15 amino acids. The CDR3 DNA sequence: TGTGCCAGCAGCCGGACAGGGGACTATAATTCACCCCTCCACTTT. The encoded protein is CASSRTGDYNSPLHF. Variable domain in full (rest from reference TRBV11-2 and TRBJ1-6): EAGVAQSPRYKIIEKRQSVAFWCNPISGHATLYWYQQILGQGPKLLIQFQNNGVVDDSQLPKDRFSAERLKGVDSTLKIQPAKLEDSAVYLCASSRTGDYNSPLHFGNGTRLTVT.

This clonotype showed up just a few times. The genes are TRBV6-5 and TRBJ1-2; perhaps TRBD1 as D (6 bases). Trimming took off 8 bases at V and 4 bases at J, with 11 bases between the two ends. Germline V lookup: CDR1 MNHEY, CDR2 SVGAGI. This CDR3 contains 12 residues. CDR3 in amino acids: CASLQGGYGYTF. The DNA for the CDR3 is TGTGCCAGCCTACAGGGCGGCTATGGCTACACCTTC.

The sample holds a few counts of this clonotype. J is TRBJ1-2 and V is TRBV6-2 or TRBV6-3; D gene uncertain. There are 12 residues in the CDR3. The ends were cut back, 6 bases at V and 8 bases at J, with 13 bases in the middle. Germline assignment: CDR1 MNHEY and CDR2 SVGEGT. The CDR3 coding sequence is TGTGCCAGCAGAATATCCCAGGAAGGCTACACCTTC. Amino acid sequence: CASRISQEGYTF.

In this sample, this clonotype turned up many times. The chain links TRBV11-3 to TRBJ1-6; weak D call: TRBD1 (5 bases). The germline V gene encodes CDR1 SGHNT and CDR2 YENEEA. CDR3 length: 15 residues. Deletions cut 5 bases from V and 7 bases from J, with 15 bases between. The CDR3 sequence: CASSNQGEGNSPLHF. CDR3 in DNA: TGTGCCAGCAGCAATCAGGGAGAAGGGAATTCACCCCTCCACTTT.

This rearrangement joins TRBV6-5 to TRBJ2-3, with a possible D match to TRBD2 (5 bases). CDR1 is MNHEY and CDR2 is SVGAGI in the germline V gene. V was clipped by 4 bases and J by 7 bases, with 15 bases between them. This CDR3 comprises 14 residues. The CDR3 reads CASSFGDVGNTQYF. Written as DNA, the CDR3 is TGTGCCAGCAGTTTCGGGGATGTAGGGAATACGCAGTATTTT.

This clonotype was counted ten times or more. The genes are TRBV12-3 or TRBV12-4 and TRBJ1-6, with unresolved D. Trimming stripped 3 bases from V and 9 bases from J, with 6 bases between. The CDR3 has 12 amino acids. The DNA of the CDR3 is TGTGCCAGCAGTTTGGGTAGTTCACCCCTCCACTTT. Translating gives CASSLGSSPLHF.

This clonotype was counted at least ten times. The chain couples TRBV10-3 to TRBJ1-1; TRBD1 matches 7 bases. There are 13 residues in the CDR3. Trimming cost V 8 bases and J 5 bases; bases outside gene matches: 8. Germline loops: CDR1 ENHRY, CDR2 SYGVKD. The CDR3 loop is CAISTGRGTEAFF. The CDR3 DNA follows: TGTGCCATCTCGACAGGGAGGGGGACTGAAGCTTTCTTT.

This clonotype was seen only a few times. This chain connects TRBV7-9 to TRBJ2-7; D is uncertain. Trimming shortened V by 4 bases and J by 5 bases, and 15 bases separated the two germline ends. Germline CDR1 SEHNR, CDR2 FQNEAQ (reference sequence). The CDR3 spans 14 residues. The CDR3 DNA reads TGTGCCAGCAGCTATGGACGCAGTGGGAACGAGCAGTACTTC. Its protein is CASSYGRSGNEQYF.

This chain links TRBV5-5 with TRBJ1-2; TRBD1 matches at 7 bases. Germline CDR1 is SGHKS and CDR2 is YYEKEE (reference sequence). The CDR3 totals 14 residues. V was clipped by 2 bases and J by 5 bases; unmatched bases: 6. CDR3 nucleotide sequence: TGTGCCAGCAGCTTCCTCGACAGGGAGTATGGCTACACCTTC. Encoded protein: CASSFLDREYGYTF.

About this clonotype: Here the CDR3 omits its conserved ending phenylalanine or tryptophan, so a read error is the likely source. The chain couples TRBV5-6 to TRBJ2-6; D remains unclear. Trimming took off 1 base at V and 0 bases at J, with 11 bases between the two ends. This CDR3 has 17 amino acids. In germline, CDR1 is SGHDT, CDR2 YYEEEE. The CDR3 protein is CASSLTGRLSGANVLTS. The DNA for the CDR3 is TGTGCCAGCAGCTTGACGGGCAGGCTCTCTGGGGCCAACGTCCTGACTTCC.

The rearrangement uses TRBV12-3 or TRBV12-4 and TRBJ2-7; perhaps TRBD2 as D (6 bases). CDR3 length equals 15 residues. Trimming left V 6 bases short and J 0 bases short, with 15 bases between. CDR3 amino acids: CASSQAGGVSYEQYF. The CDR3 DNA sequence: TGTGCCAGCAGCCAAGCCGGCGGGGTCTCCTACGAGCAGTACTTC.

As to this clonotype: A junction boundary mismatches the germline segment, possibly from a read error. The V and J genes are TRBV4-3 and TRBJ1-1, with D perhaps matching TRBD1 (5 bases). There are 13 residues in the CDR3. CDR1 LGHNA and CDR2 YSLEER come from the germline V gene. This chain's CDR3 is CASSRKQANEAFF. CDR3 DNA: TGTGCCAGCAGCCGTAAACAGGCAAATGAAGCTTTCTTT.

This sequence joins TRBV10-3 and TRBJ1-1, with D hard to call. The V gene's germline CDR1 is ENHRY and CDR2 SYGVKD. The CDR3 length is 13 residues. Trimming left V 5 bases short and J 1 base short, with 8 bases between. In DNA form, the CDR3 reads TGTGCCATCAGTCGGACGGAGAACACTGAAGCTTTCTTT. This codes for CAISRTENTEAFF.

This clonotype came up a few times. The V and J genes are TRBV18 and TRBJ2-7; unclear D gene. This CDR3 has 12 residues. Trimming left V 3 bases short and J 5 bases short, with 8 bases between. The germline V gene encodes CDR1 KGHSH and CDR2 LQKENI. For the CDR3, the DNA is TGTGCCAGCTCACCGGTGAAGGACGAGCAGTACTTC. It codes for CASSPVKDEQYF.

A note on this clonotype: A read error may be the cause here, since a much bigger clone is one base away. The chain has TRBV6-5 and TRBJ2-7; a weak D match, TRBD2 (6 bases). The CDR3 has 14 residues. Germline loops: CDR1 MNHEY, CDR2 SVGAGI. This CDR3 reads CAISYKAGEYEQYF. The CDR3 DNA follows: TGTGCCATCAGTTACAAAGCGGGCGAGTACGAGCAGTACTTC.

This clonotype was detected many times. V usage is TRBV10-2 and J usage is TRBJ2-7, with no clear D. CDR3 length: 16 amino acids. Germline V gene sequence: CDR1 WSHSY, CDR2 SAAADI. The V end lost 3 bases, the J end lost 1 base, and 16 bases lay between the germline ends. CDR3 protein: CASSDHGLPTSYEQYF. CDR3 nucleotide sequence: TGCGCCAGCAGTGATCATGGTCTTCCTACGTCCTACGAGCAGTACTTC.

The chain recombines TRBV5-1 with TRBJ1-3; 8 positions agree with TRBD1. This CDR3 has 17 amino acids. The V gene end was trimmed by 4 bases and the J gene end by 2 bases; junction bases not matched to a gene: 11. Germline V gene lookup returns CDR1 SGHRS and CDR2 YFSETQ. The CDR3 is CASSREPRGLTGNTIYF. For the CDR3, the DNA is TGCGCCAGCAGCCGGGAGCCCAGGGGGCTGACTGGAAACACCATATATTTT.

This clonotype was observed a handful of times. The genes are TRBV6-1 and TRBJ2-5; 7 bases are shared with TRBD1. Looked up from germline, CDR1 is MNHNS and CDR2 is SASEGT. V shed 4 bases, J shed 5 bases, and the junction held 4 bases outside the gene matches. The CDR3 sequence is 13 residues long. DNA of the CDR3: TGTGCCAGCAGTGGGACAGGAATGGAGACCCAGTACTTC. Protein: CASSGTGMETQYF.